A single sample is the source of the 24 T cell receptor beta chains below, sequenced in a study of blood T cells in healthy people across ages. Using a J-beta primer mix together with a sample-barcoded 5' primer, a second PCR was run for roughly 7 to 11 cycles. One entry per CDR3 protein results from TCRdb running MiXCR on the 5' RACE reads. The table records around 1.5 million distinct CDR3 sequences, about 31% of them present only once. Material for sequencing was blood. The receptors here all came from a woman between 25 and 40 years old in good health.

The gene calls are TRBV29-1 and TRBJ2-1, with D perhaps matching TRBD1 (7 bases). The length of the CDR3 is 13 residues. Germline V gene lookup returns CDR1 SQVTM and CDR2 ANQGSEA. The germline V and J ends were trimmed by 7 bases and 9 bases, with 19 bases remaining between them. DNA of the CDR3: TGCAGCGGGGGAGCTTCAGGGGGGTCTGAGCAGTTCTTC. It yields the protein CSGGASGGSEQFF.

DNA of the CDR3: TGTGCCAGCAGCCCCCGGGACAGGGCAATCTTACCTAACTATGGCTACACCTTC. This sequence encodes CASSPRDRAILPNYGYTF. The genes are TRBV11-2 and TRBJ1-2; 9 bases align to TRBD1. Unmatched junction bases numbered 13, after V lost 5 bases and J lost 0 bases. This CDR3 comprises 18 residues. Germline CDR1 reads SGHAT; CDR2 reads FQNNGV.

The chain links TRBV2 to TRBJ2-1, with D perhaps TRBD1 (5 bases). Germline V gene sequence: CDR1 SNHLY, CDR2 FYNNEI. Trimming shortened V by 7 bases and J by 12 bases, and 31 bases separated the two germline ends. The CDR3 covers 17 residues. The CDR3 DNA reads as TGTGCCAGCACCATTAATCGGGCAGGGTCCTACAATGAGCGGCAGTTCTTC. Its translation: CASTINRAGSYNERQFF. Supplemented by reference TRBV2 and TRBJ2-1, the full variable domain reads EPEVTQTPSHQVTQMGQEVILRCVPISNHLYFYWYRQILGQKVEFLVSFYNNEISEKSEIFDDQFSVERPDGSNFTLKIRSTKLEDSAMYFCASTINRAGSYNERQFFGPGTRLTVL.

The chain uses TRBV6-6 and TRBJ2-2; no clear D gene. The CDR3 runs 14 residues. Trimming removed 7 bases from V and 4 bases from J, with 13 bases in between. The V gene's germline CDR1 is MNHNY and CDR2 SVGAGI (reference sequence). DNA of the CDR3: TGTGCCAGCACCTACCTCTATACCACCGGGGAGCTGTTTTTT. Protein: CASTYLYTTGELFF.

The rearrangement uses TRBV9 and TRBJ2-7; 11 nucleotides agree with TRBD2. CDR1 and CDR2 from the germline V gene are SGDLS and YYNGEE. V lost 4 bases, J lost 7 bases, and 7 bases stayed unmatched. The CDR3 runs to 14 residues. CDR3 protein: CASSIGLAGGEQYF. CDR3 DNA: TGTGCCAGCAGCATTGGACTAGCGGGCGGTGAGCAGTACTTC.

The rearrangement uses TRBV10-1 and TRBJ2-5, with D unclear. The end of the DNA is better explained by TRBJ2-7, so the J call may be wrong. CDR1 is WNHNN and CDR2 is SYGVQD in the germline V gene (reference sequence). This CDR3 is 11 amino acids long. CDR3 sequence (DNA): TGCGCCAGCAGGGTGGGGTTCGAGCAGTACTTC. Translating gives CASRVGFEQYF.

This clonotype was detected a few times. V is TRBV18 and J is TRBJ2-1, with 9 bases identical to TRBD1. The V gene's germline CDR1 is KGHSH and CDR2 LQKENI. The CDR3 runs to 17 residues. V lost 3 bases, J lost 7 bases, and 13 bases stayed unmatched. Here the CDR3 reads CASSPRTPRQGVNEQFF. The DNA of the CDR3 is TGTGCCAGCTCACCTAGAACACCTCGACAGGGGGTTAATGAGCAGTTCTTC.

Remarks on this clonotype: Mismatch with germline at one junction end may stem from a read error. In DNA, the CDR3 is TGTGCCAGCAGCGTAGGGCTGAGGACAGATGCGCAGTATTTT. Its translation is CASSVGLRTDAQYF. The chain links TRBV9 to TRBJ2-3; maybe TRBD1 (6 bases). CDR1 SGDLS and CDR2 YYNGEE come from the germline V gene. This CDR3 comprises 14 residues.

This clonotype was detected a few times. The J gene is TRBJ2-6, the V gene TRBV7-9; D is ambiguous. CDR3 size: 17 residues. Trimming took off 5 bases at V and 0 bases at J, with 14 bases between the two ends. Germline CDR1 is SEHNR and CDR2 is FQNEAQ (reference sequence). CDR3 protein: CASSPIRGSSGANVLTF. Here the CDR3 DNA reads TGTGCCAGCAGCCCCATTCGCGGTAGCTCTGGGGCCAACGTCCTGACTTTC.

This clonotype was recorded a few times. V is TRBV24-1 and J is TRBJ1-2; D is possibly TRBD1 (6 bases). The CDR3 has 16 residues. Germline-derived CDR1 and CDR2 are KGHDR and SFDVKD. The V end was cut by 2 bases, the J end by 8 bases, with 20 bases between. The chain's CDR3 is CATSDSSDRPLGGYTF. The CDR3, as DNA: TGTGCCACCAGTGATTCCTCAGACAGGCCCTTAGGGGGCTACACCTTC.

V is TRBV5-8 and J is TRBJ1-6; D call uncertain. Germline CDR1 reads SGHTS; CDR2 reads YDEGEE. CDR3 length equals 15 residues. The V end lost 7 bases, the J end lost 4 bases, and 15 bases lay between the germline ends. CDR3 nucleotide sequence: TGTGCCAGCGTGCTTCGGACGTGGTATAATTCACCCCTCCACTTT. It specifies CASVLRTWYNSPLHF.

This clonotype was seen only once. The chain has TRBV28 and TRBJ2-7, with a possible D match to TRBD2 (6 bases). From germline, CDR1 is MDHEN and CDR2 SYDVKM. V shed 7 bases and J shed 0 bases, with 28 bases lying between them. The CDR3 has 19 residues. The CDR3 protein is CASTITVPYLAPISYEQYF. CDR3 in DNA: TGTGCCAGCACCATCACAGTCCCCTACCTAGCGCCGATCTCCTACGAGCAGTACTTC. The full variable domain, rest sourced from reference TRBV28 and TRBJ2-7, is DVKVTQSSRYLVKRTGEKVFLECVQDMDHENMFWYRQDPGLGLRLIYFSYDVKMKEKGDIPEGYSVSREKKERFSLILESASTNQTSMYLCASTITVPYLAPISYEQYFGPGTRLTVT.

The V call is TRBV6-6, the J call TRBJ2-1; the match to TRBD2 covers 11 bases. Unmatched junction bases numbered 8, after V lost 8 bases and J lost 8 bases. The germline CDR1 and CDR2 sequences are MNHNY and SVGAGI (reference sequence). The CDR3 runs 14 residues. This CDR3 reads CASGSSGGLYEQFF. CDR3 sequence (DNA): TGTGCCAGCGGCTCTAGCGGGGGGTTGTATGAGCAGTTCTTC.

The V gene is TRBV27, the J gene TRBJ1-1; D call uncertain. This CDR3 comprises 14 residues. Looked up from germline, CDR1 is MNHEY and CDR2 is SMNVEV (reference sequence). V dropped 6 bases and J dropped 1 base, with 12 bases sitting between them. The CDR3 DNA is TGTGCCAGCAGGTTGGGCACACCGAACACTGAAGCTTTCTTT. Translation: CASRLGTPNTEAFF.

CDR3 protein: CAWDTGNTEAFF. The DNA of the CDR3 is TGTGCCTGGGATACAGGGAACACTGAAGCTTTCTTT. The J gene is TRBJ1-1, the V gene TRBV30; D is possibly TRBD1 (5 bases). Trimming removed 5 bases at V and 1 base at J, with 8 bases between. This CDR3 contains 12 residues. Germline values: CDR1 GTSNPN, CDR2 SVGIG (reference sequence).

The J gene is TRBJ2-1, the V gene TRBV27; D possibly corresponds to TRBD1 (6 bases). Germline CDR1 is MNHEY and CDR2 is SMNVEV (reference sequence). V was cut by 5 bases and J by 1 base, with 12 bases left in between. The CDR3 has 15 amino acids. Here the CDR3 DNA reads TGTGCCAGCAGTACATCACAGGGATCCTACAATGAGCAGTTCTTC. Amino acid sequence: CASSTSQGSYNEQFF.

This clonotype was seen a handful of times. The V and J genes are TRBV10-3 and TRBJ2-7; TRBD2 aligns across 9 bases. The CDR3 has 16 residues. The trim removed 0 bases at V and 3 bases at J, leaving 6 bases unmatched. Per the germline V gene, CDR1 is ENHRY and CDR2 is SYGVKD. CDR3 bases: TGTGCCATCAGTGAGTCGAGGGCGGGAGGGGACTACGAGCAGTACTTC. This translates into CAISESRAGGDYEQYF.

This clonotype turned up a few times. This clone may be a read error of a much larger clone one base away. This chain uses TRBV5-6 with TRBJ2-1; TRBD2 agrees at 7 bases. V lost 5 bases and J lost 3; bases outside the gene matches: 11. Germline CDR1 and CDR2: SGHDT and YYEEEE. The CDR3 is made up of 16 amino acids. In DNA, the CDR3 is TGTGCCAGCAGTTCCCGCTCGACTAGCAGCTACAATGAGCAGTTCTTC. Translating gives CASSSRSTSSYNEQFF.

This clonotype has at least ten counts. The genes are TRBV7-2 and TRBJ2-3, with TRBD2 as a possible D gene (7 bases). Trimming took off 1 base at V and 0 bases at J, with 11 bases between the two ends. CDR1 is SGHTA and CDR2 is FQGNSA in the germline V gene. CDR3 size: 16 residues. The CDR3 coding sequence is TGTGCCAGCAGCTTAGGCGCGGGGGCCAGCACAGATACGCAGTATTTT. Protein sequence: CASSLGAGASTDTQYF.

This clonotype occurred a few times. The rearrangement uses TRBV28 and TRBJ2-5; D ambiguous. The germline gives CDR1 MDHEN, CDR2 SYDVKM. The V gene lost 3 bases and the J gene lost 2 bases, with 16 bases spanning the gap. This CDR3 region has 16 residues. The chain's CDR3 is CASSFRSDLKQETQYF. The DNA of the CDR3 is TGTGCCAGCAGTTTTAGGTCGGATCTTAAACAAGAGACCCAGTACTTC. The full variable domain, completed using reference TRBV28 and TRBJ2-5, is DVKVTQSSRYLVKRTGEKVFLECVQDMDHENMFWYRQDPGLGLRLIYFSYDVKMKEKGDIPEGYSVSREKKERFSLILESASTNQTSMYLCASSFRSDLKQETQYFGPGTRLLVL.

This clonotype was observed many times. V usage is TRBV20-1 and J usage is TRBJ1-2, with 7 positions matching TRBD1. From germline, CDR1 is DFQATT and CDR2 SNEGSKA (reference sequence). The CDR3 has 12 amino acids. The CDR3 nucleotides read TGCAGCGCGTCGACAGGGAACTATGGCTACACCTTC. Its protein is CSASTGNYGYTF.

In this sample, this clonotype turned up many times. This sequence joins TRBV27 and TRBJ2-7, with a tentative D call TRBD1 (5 bases). CDR1 is MNHEY and CDR2 is SMNVEV in the germline V gene (reference sequence). Trimming left V 1 base short and J 0 bases short, with 13 bases between. The CDR3 extends over 16 amino acids. CDR3 DNA: TGTGCCAGCAGTTTATGGGGCTCAGCGAACTCCTACGAGCAGTACTTC. Translated: CASSLWGSANSYEQYF.

This clonotype was detected many times. The gene calls are TRBV4-2 and TRBJ2-5, with D unclear. With 2 bases removed from V and 5 bases from J, the gap between germline ends came to 6 bases. The germline V gene has CDR1 LGHNA and CDR2 YNFKEQ. The CDR3 runs 12 residues. CDR3 nucleotide sequence: TGTGCCAGCAGCCAATCGACGGAGACCCAGTACTTC. It is translated as CASSQSTETQYF.

This clonotype was counted only a few times. DNA for the CDR3: TGCAGTGCGCTTTGGACGACAACCCTCGGAGGCTACACCTTC. Residues: CSALWTTTLGGYTF. The V and J genes are TRBV20-1 and TRBJ1-2; D unresolved. The CDR3 extends over 14 amino acids. V was cut by 6 bases and J by 8 bases, with 22 bases left in between. CDR1 DFQATT and CDR2 SNEGSKA come from the germline V gene (reference sequence).